The 23 T cell receptor beta chains below were found in one sample sequenced in a study of blood T cell repertoires in COVID-19. The table came from immunoSEQ multiplex PCR; TCRdb's copy has only in-frame clones and leaves some out. The profile shows almost 80,000 clones, about four fifths of them singletons. The sequenced sample consisted of peripheral blood. These receptors came from a woman in her 70s with acute or convalescent COVID-19.

The count of this clone is one. The gene calls are TRBV11-2 and TRBJ2-1; no clear D gene. V shed 1 base and J shed 4 bases, with 8 bases lying between them. The CDR3 spans 14 residues. From germline, CDR1 is SGHAT and CDR2 FQNNGV. CDR3 DNA: TGTGCCAGCAGCTTAGGTGGCTCATACAATGAGCAGTTCTTC. As protein: CASSLGGSYNEQFF.

The V call is TRBV7-9, the J call TRBJ1-1; 7 bases are a match to TRBD1. CDR3 length: 16 residues. J lost 2 bases, V lost 5 bases, and 11 bases had no gene match. Looked up from germline, CDR1 is SEHNR and CDR2 is FQNEAQ (reference sequence). CDR3 bases: TGTGCCAGCAGCCCCGACAGGGTAGGAGGAAACACTGAAGCTTTCTTT. Protein: CASSPDRVGGNTEAFF.

This clone was seen only a few times. V and J are TRBV3-1 (or the pseudogene TRBV3-2) and TRBJ2-3, with 14 bases identical to TRBD2. CDR3 size: 18 residues. V shed 4 bases and J 8 bases; nucleotides not matched to a gene: 14. The germline CDR1 and CDR2 sequences are LGHDT and YNNKEL (reference sequence). CDR3 in amino acids: CASSPGTGTSGSPRTQYF. In DNA form, the CDR3 reads TGTGCCAGCAGCCCGGGCACCGGGACTAGCGGGAGTCCCCGTACGCAGTATTTT.

The chain joins TRBV30 to TRBJ1-2; 9 nucleotides align to TRBD1. Unmatched junction bases numbered 10, after V lost 3 bases and J lost 5 bases. The germline V gene has CDR1 GTSNPN and CDR2 SVGIG (reference sequence). The CDR3 loop spans 15 amino acids. In nucleotides, the CDR3 is TGTGCCTGGAGCCCCCTGGGACAGGGCTGGTATGGCTACACCTTC. It translates to CAWSPLGQGWYGYTF.

This chain links TRBV6-1 with TRBJ2-1, with unresolved D. Trimming took off 2 bases at V and 9 bases at J, with 14 bases between the two ends. The V gene's germline CDR1 is MNHNS and CDR2 SASEGT. The CDR3 has 14 residues. This CDR3 reads CASSELPGSLEQFF. CDR3 sequence (DNA): TGTGCCAGCAGTGAACTTCCAGGCAGTCTTGAGCAGTTCTTC.

The chain links TRBV28 to TRBJ2-3; 8 bases align to TRBD2. This CDR3 is 16 amino acids long. Germline V gives CDR1 MDHEN, CDR2 SYDVKM. The ends lost 3 bases at V and 0 bases at J; junction bases unmatched: 5. The CDR3 region is CASSFSAGGSTDTQYF. Here the CDR3 DNA reads TGTGCCAGCAGTTTCTCTGCGGGGGGTAGCACAGATACGCAGTATTTT.

The gene calls are TRBV5-1 and TRBJ1-1; 8 bases are shared with TRBD1. The CDR3 sequence is 14 residues long. The germline gives CDR1 SGHRS, CDR2 YFSETQ. V gave up 4 bases and J gave up 4 bases; unmatched junction bases: 6. CDR3 region: CASSRDRGITEAFF. CDR3 nucleotides: TGCGCCAGCAGCAGAGACAGGGGCATCACTGAAGCTTTCTTT.

This clone was recorded once. The same CDR3 is also encoded by other DNA sequences in this sample. The rearrangement links TRBV5-1 to TRBJ2-7; TRBD2 matches at 14 bases. The V and J ends lost 4 bases and 0 bases, in that order; junction bases with no gene match: 9. The CDR3 consists of 18 residues. Germline assignment: CDR1 SGHRS and CDR2 YFSETQ. The DNA for the CDR3 is TGCGCCAGCAGCCCCGGGACTAGCGGGAGTGCGAGCTCCTACGAGCAGTACTTC. Its translation: CASSPGTSGSASSYEQYF. The full variable domain, completed using reference TRBV5-1 and TRBJ2-7, is KAGVTQTPRYLIKTRGQQVTLSCSPISGHRSVSWYQQTPGQGLQFLFEYFSETQRNKGNFPGRFSGRQFSNSRSEMNVSTLELGDSALYLCASSPGTSGSASSYEQYFGPGTRLTVT.

This clone came up once. This chain joins TRBV25-1 and TRBJ2-2; D remains unclear. The CDR3 spans 12 residues. Germline loops: CDR1 MGHDK, CDR2 SYGVNS. V gave up 2 bases and J gave up 8 bases, with 6 bases separating them. DNA for the CDR3: TGTGCCAGCAGTGAACGGTTTGGGGAGCTGTTTTTT. It encodes CASSERFGELFF.

The rearrangement joins TRBV5-1 to TRBJ1-4, with 9 nucleotides matching TRBD1. J was trimmed by 7 bases and V by 4 bases; bases with no gene match: 8. Germline CDR1 reads SGHRS; CDR2 reads YFSETQ. The CDR3 is made up of 15 amino acids. The CDR3 is CASSLTGTGSEKLFF. In DNA form, the CDR3 reads TGCGCCAGCAGCCTAACCGGGACAGGGAGTGAAAAACTGTTTTTT.

This chain joins TRBV23-1 and TRBJ1-6, with 7 bases matching TRBD1. TRBV23-1 is flagged as an ORF with uncertain function. The CDR3 sequence is 16 residues long. V lost 4 bases to trimming and J lost 6 bases; unmatched junction nucleotides: 9. The CDR3 nucleotides are TGCGCCAGCAGTCCCCAGGGACAGAGGACTAATTCACCCCTCCACTTT. Residues: CASSPQGQRTNSPLHF.

The chain joins TRBV10-3 to TRBJ2-3; D perhaps matches TRBD1 (6 bases). Trimming shortened V by 2 bases and J by 5 bases, and 17 bases separated the two germline ends. This CDR3 has 16 amino acids. From germline, CDR1 is ENHRY and CDR2 SYGVKD. The CDR3: CAISEAGQPWGDTQYF. The CDR3 DNA reads as TGTGCCATCAGTGAGGCAGGACAGCCGTGGGGAGATACGCAGTATTTT.

The chain uses TRBV5-5 and TRBJ2-2, with 11 bases lining up with TRBD1. J lost 8 bases, V lost 0 bases, and 15 bases had no gene match. The germline CDR1 and CDR2 sequences are SGHKS and YYEKEE (reference sequence). CDR3 length: 19 amino acids. CDR3 region: CASSLEPATDRGRAGELFF. CDR3 coding DNA: TGTGCCAGCAGCTTGGAACCGGCGACGGACAGGGGGCGCGCGGGGGAGCTGTTTTTT.

This sequence joins TRBV7-8 and TRBJ2-3; TRBD1 aligns across 9 bases. The V gene end was trimmed by 2 bases and the J gene end by 4 bases; junction bases not matched to a gene: 10. Germline values: CDR1 SGHVS, CDR2 FQNEAQ. The CDR3 contains 17 residues. The CDR3: CASSLRGTGPGPDTQYF. DNA of the CDR3: TGTGCCAGCAGCTTAAGGGGGACAGGGCCGGGTCCAGATACGCAGTATTTT. Drawing the rest from reference TRBV7-8 and TRBJ2-3, the complete variable domain is GAGVSQSPRYKVAKRGQDVALRCDPISGHVSLFWYQQALGQGPEFLTYFQNEAQLDKSGLPSDRFFAERPEGSVSTLKIQRTQQEDSAVYLCASSLRGTGPGPDTQYFGPGTRLTVL.

The gene calls are TRBV9 and TRBJ2-3; 8 bases are a match to TRBD1. V trimming: 4 bases; J trimming: 0 bases; junction bases outside the gene matches: 4. CDR3 length: 15 residues. The germline V gene has CDR1 SGDLS and CDR2 YYNGEE. The CDR3 nucleotides read TGTGCCAGCAGCAACCAGGGGGCAAGCACAGATACGCAGTATTTT. Its protein is CASSNQGASTDTQYF. Full variable domain (outside the CDR3, taken from reference TRBV9 and TRBJ2-3): DSGVTQTPKHLITATGQRVTLRCSPRSGDLSVYWYQQSLDQGLQFLIQYYNGEERAKGNILERFSAQQFPDLHSELNLSSLELGDSALYFCASSNQGASTDTQYFGPGTRLTVL.

The chain recombines TRBV7-6 with TRBJ2-6; 7 bases map to TRBD1. V lost 5 bases to trimming and J lost 2 bases; unmatched junction nucleotides: 3. The germline CDR1 and CDR2 sequences are SGHVS and FNYEAQ. The CDR3 loop spans 15 amino acids. The CDR3: CASSRQGAGANVLTF. The CDR3 DNA reads TGTGCCAGCAGCCGACAGGGAGCTGGGGCCAACGTCCTGACTTTC.

This rearrangement joins TRBV19 to TRBJ2-3, with TRBD2 as a possible D gene (6 bases). The V end lost 6 bases, the J end lost 2 bases, and 15 bases lay between the germline ends. CDR1 and CDR2 (germline): LNHDA, SQIVND (reference sequence). The CDR3 sequence is 15 residues long. The CDR3: CASSRSGDVTDTQYF. The CDR3 DNA reads TGTGCCAGTAGCCGGTCGGGGGATGTCACAGATACGCAGTATTTT.

V and J are TRBV5-6 and TRBJ2-7; 9 bases agree with TRBD2. Germline-derived CDR1 and CDR2 are SGHDT and YYEEEE. V lost 4 bases and J lost 4; bases outside the gene matches: 6. This CDR3 is 14 amino acids long. The CDR3 is CASSPGTSWYEQYF. The CDR3 DNA sequence: TGTGCCAGCAGCCCCGGGACTAGCTGGTACGAGCAGTACTTC.

The J gene is TRBJ2-5, the V gene TRBV7-9; perhaps TRBD1 as D (6 bases). Germline CDR1 SEHNR, CDR2 FQNEAQ (reference sequence). Trimming took off 3 bases at V and 6 bases at J, with 14 bases between the two ends. The CDR3 is made up of 14 amino acids. The CDR3 reads CASSFGPGVKTQYF. In DNA form, the CDR3 reads TGTGCCAGCAGCTTCGGTCCAGGGGTAAAGACCCAGTACTTC. Supplemented by reference TRBV7-9 and TRBJ2-5, the full variable domain reads DTGVSQNPRHKITKRGQNVTFRCDPISEHNRLYWYRQTLGQGPEFLTYFQNEAQLEKSRLLSDRFSAERPKGSFSTLEIQRTEQGDSAMYLCASSFGPGVKTQYFGPGTRLLVL.

CDR3 sequence: CASSLMEKTETQYF. CDR3 DNA sequence: TGTGCCAGCAGCTTAATGGAGAAAACCGAGACCCAGTACTTC. The rearrangement links TRBV11-2 to TRBJ2-5; D is uncertain. Germline CDR1 reads SGHAT; CDR2 reads FQNNGV. CDR3 size: 14 residues. Trimming removed 2 bases at V and 5 bases at J, with 12 bases between.

This clone was recorded only once. The rearrangement joins TRBV4-1 to TRBJ2-1, with D possibly being TRBD2 (5 bases). CDR1 is MGHRA, CDR2 YSYEKL, per germline. Trimming left V 7 bases short and J 8 bases short, with 21 bases between. This CDR3 spans 15 amino acids. The CDR3 region is CASTLRWETGDEQFF. The CDR3 DNA is TGCGCCAGCACCCTGAGATGGGAGACCGGGGATGAGCAGTTCTTC.

The V and J genes are TRBV19 and TRBJ1-5; D remains ambiguous. This CDR3 is built from 13 residues. V was shortened by 3 bases and J by 4 bases, with 7 bases between the two germline ends. The germline gives CDR1 LNHDA, CDR2 SQIVND (reference sequence). The CDR3 here is CASSIAGNQPQHF. DNA for the CDR3: TGTGCCAGTAGTATCGCGGGGAATCAGCCCCAGCATTTT.

This clone has just one count. The chain links TRBV7-9 to TRBJ2-7; 9 nucleotides line up with TRBD2. CDR1 SEHNR and CDR2 FQNEAQ come from the germline V gene (reference sequence). The CDR3 length is 17 residues. Trimming cost V 1 base and J 2 bases; bases outside gene matches: 9. The CDR3 loop is CASSLEETSGAPYEQYF. The CDR3 DNA follows: TGTGCCAGCAGCTTAGAGGAGACTAGCGGAGCTCCCTACGAGCAGTACTTC.